This T cell receptor beta chain stems from a study of T cells after yellow fever vaccination. Researchers made TCR cDNA using 5'RACE template switching, and this step added a universal primer site and UMIs. From the 5' RACE reads, TCRdb called clonotypes with MiXCR, one entry per CDR3 protein. The sample shows 500,000 to 650,000 distinct CDR3 sequences, 12% of them seen only once. In regard to this clonotype: Antigen: not known.

Study-level points and caveats: Clonotypes shared by both compartments, CD4 and CD8, made up a small share. Subsequent to the booster, the majority of primary-vaccination clones reappeared (under 98% CD4, approximately 90% CD8). There was a possibility that FACS-sorted repertoires contained abundant clonotypes contaminating from the bulk population.

Germline lookup yields CDR1 DFQATT and CDR2 SNEGSKA (reference sequence). The CDR3 is 15 amino acids. V was clipped by 6 bases and J by 5 bases; unmatched bases: 13. The V gene is TRBV20-1, the J gene TRBJ2-1; 7 bases align to TRBD2. The source material was PBMCs, sampled on the day of the yellow fever booster vaccination. The TCR was taken from a young man who received the YFV17D yellow fever vaccine. CDR3 sequence: CSAPSAGAPHNEQFF. For the CDR3, the DNA is TGCAGTGCCCCGTCGGCGGGAGCCCCCCACAATGAGCAGTTCTTC.